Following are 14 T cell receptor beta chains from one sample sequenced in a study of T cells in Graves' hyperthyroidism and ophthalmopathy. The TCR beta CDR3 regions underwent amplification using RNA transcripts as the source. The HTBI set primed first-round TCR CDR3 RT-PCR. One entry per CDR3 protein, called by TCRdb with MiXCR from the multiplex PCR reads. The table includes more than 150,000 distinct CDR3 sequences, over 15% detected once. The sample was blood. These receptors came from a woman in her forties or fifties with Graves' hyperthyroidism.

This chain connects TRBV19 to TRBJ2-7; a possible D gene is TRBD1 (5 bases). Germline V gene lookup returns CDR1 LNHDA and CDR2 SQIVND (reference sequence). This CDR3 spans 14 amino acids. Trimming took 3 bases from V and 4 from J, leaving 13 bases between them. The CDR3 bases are TGTGCCAGTAGTATCCAGGGATTAAATTACGAGCAGTACTTC. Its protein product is CASSIQGLNYEQYF.

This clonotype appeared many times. In DNA form, the CDR3 reads TGTGCCAGCAGCTTAGACAGCTCTGGAAACACCATATATTTT. As protein: CASSLDSSGNTIYF. The rearrangement uses TRBV7-6 and TRBJ1-3; no clear D gene. Germline V CDR1 and CDR2: SGHVS, FNYEAQ. This CDR3 is 14 amino acids long. V was pared by 1 base and J by 0 bases, with 4 bases between.

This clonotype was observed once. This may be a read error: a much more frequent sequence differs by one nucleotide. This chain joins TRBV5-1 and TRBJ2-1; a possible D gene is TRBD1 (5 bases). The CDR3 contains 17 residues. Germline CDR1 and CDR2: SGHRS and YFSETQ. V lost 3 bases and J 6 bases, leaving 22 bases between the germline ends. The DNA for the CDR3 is TGCGCCAGCAGCTCTCAACCTAATGTAAGACAGTCCAATGAGCAGTTCTTC. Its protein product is CASSSQPNVRQSNEQFF.

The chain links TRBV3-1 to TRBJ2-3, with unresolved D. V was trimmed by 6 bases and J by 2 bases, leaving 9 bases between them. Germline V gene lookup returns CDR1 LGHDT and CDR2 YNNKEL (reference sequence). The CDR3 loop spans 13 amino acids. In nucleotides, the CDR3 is TGTGCCAGCAGACGGACCTACACAGATACGCAGTATTTT. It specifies CASRRTYTDTQYF.

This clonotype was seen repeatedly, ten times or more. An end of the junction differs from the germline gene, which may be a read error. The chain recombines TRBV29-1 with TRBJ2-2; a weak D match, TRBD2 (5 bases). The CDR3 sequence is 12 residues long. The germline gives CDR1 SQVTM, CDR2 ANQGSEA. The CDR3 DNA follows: TGCAGCGTTGTGTGGAACACCGGGAAGCTGTTTTTT. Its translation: CSVVWNTGKLFF.

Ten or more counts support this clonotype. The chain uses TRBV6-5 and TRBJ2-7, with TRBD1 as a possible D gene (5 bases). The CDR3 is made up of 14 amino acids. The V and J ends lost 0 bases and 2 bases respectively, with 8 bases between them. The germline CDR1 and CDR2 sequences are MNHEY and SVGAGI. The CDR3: CASSYSTGPYEQYF. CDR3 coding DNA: TGTGCCAGCAGTTACTCTACAGGCCCCTACGAGCAGTACTTC.

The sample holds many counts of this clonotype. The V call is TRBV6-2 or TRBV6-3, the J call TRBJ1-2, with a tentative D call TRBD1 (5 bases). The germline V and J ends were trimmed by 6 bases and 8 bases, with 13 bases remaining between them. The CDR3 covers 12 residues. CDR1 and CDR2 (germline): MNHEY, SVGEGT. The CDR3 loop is CASRFRWGGYTF. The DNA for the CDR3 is TGTGCCAGCAGATTCCGGTGGGGCGGCTACACCTTC.

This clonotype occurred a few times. The CDR3, as DNA: TGTGCCAGCAGTGCGTCGGGGGCTGCCGGAAACACCATATATTTT. Its translation is CASSASGAAGNTIYF. V usage is TRBV28 and J usage is TRBJ1-3; D is perhaps TRBD1 (6 bases). This CDR3 spans 15 amino acids. V lost 5 bases and J 4 bases, leaving 15 bases between the germline ends. Germline V gene data show CDR1 as MDHEN and CDR2 as SYDVKM. Full variable domain (missing parts from reference TRBV28 and TRBJ1-3): DVKVTQSSRYLVKRTGEKVFLECVQDMDHENMFWYRQDPGLGLRLIYFSYDVKMKEKGDIPEGYSVSREKKERFSLILESASTNQTSMYLCASSASGAAGNTIYFGEGSWLTVV.

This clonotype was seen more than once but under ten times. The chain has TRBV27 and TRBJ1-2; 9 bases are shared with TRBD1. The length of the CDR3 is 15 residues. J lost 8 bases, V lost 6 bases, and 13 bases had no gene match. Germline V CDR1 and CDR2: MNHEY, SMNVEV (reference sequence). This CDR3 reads CASRLTGGASYGYTF. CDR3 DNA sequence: TGTGCCAGCAGGCTAACAGGGGGCGCGTCCTACGGCTACACCTTC.

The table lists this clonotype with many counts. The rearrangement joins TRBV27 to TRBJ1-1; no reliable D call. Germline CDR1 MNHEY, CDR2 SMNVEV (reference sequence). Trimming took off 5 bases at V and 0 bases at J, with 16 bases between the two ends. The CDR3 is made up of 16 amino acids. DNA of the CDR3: TGTGCCAGCAGTCCGGGTCTTTACCTAATGAACACTGAAGCTTTCTTT. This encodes CASSPGLYLMNTEAFF.

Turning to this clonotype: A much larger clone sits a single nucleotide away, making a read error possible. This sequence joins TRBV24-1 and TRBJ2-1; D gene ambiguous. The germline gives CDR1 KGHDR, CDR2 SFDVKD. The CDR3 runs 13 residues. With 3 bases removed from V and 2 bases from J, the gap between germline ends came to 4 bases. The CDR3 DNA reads TGTGCCACCAGTGATCCGCCCTACAATGAGCAGTTCTTC. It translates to CATSDPPYNEQFF.

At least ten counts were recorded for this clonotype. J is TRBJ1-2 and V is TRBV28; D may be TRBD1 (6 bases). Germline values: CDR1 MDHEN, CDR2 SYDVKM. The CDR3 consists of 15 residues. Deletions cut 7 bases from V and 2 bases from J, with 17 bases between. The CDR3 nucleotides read TGTGCCAGCATCTCAACAGGGCTCCAAAACTATGGCTACACCTTC. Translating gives CASISTGLQNYGYTF.

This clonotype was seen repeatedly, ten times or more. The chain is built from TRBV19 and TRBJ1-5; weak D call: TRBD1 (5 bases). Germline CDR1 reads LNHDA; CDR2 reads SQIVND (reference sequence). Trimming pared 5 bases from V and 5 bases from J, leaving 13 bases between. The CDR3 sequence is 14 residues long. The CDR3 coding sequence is TGTGCCAGTAGTGGAGGGGTTCTGTATCAGCCCCAGCATTTT. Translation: CASSGGVLYQPQHF.

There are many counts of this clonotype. The CDR3 region has the DNA TGTGCCAGCAGCTTAGGCAGGATTAGGGATGCTAGCGGTGAGCAGTTCTTC. It encodes CASSLGRIRDASGEQFF. This chain uses TRBV7-9 with TRBJ2-1, with 7 bases fitting TRBD2. The V segment lost 1 base and the J segment 9 bases; nucleotides outside the gene matches: 15. From germline, CDR1 is SEHNR and CDR2 FQNEAQ (reference sequence). This CDR3 is 17 amino acids long.